The present T cell receptor (beta chain) was sequenced within a study of graft-versus-host responses after intestinal transplantation. Findings and caveats of the study: Among recipient marrow samples, GvH clones were found; some appeared first in ileum or blood.

The V gene end was trimmed by 6 bases and the J gene end by 1 base; junction bases not matched to a gene: 7. This CDR3 region has 15 residues. From germline, CDR1 is MNHEY and CDR2 SVGAGI. Measured with immunoSEQ multiplex PCR; TCRdb has only the in-frame clones, and not every one. The sample includes approximately 18,000 clones, about a third of them seen just once. The authors sorted proliferating CFSE-low CD3+CD4+ and CD3+CD8+ responders after the reaction. Sequencing used alloreactive CD4+ T cells from a mixed lymphocyte reaction culture, obtained before transplantation. Documented subset: CFSE-low proliferating T cells sorted from roughly 6-day pre-transplant mixed lymphocyte reaction (GvH or HvG direction). J is TRBJ1-2 and V is TRBV6-5; TRBD1 matches 8 bases. This TCR came from a human patient who was an organ donor for intestinal transplantation. The CDR3 region is CASRKPGQVNYGYTF. In nucleotides, the CDR3 is TGTGCCAGCAGAAAACCGGGACAGGTTAACTATGGCTACACCTTC.